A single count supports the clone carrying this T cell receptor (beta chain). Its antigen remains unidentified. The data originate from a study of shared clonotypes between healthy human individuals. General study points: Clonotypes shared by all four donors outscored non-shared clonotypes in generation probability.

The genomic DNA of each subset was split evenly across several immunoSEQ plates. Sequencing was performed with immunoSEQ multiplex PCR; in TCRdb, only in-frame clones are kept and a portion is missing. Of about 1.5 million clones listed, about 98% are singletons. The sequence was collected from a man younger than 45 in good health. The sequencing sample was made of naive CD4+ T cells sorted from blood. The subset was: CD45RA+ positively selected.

The CDR3 reads CASSPSTGRDTQYF. CDR3 coding DNA: TGTGCCAGCTCACCTTCAACAGGGCGAGATACGCAGTATTTT. This rearrangement joins TRBV18 to TRBJ2-3; tentative D call: TRBD1 (6 bases). Germline CDR1 and CDR2: KGHSH and LQKENI. The CDR3 loop spans 14 amino acids. With 3 bases removed from V and 5 bases from J, the gap between germline ends came to 12 bases.